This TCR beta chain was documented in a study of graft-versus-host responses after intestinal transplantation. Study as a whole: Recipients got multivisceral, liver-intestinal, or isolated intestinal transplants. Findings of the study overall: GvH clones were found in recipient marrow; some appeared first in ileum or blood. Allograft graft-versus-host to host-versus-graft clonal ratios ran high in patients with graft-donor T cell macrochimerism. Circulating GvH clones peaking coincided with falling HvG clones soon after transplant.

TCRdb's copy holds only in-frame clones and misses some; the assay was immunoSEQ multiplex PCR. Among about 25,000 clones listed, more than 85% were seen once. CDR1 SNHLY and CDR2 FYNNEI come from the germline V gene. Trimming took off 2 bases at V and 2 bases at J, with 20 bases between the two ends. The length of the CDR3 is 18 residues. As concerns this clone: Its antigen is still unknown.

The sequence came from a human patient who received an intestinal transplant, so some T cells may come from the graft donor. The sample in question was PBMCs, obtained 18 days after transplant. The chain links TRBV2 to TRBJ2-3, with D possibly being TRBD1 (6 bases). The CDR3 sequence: CASSESGGLVGNTDTQYF. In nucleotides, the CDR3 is TGTGCCAGCAGTGAAAGTGGGGGCTTAGTGGGTAACACAGATACGCAGTATTTT.